The source of this T cell receptor (beta chain) is a study of T cells expressing NK-cell markers. Across the whole study: Seropositivity for HCMV was found in most of the eight sequenced donors, with one seronegative.

General study findings and limits: These clonotypes, the leaders elsewhere, also led the CD3+CD56-NKG2C+ fraction in several donors. Whether expanded NKG2C-expressing T cell clones recognize HCMV is unknown.

The CDR3 runs to 16 residues. Looked up from germline, CDR1 is SGHTA and CDR2 is FQGTGA. Details on this clonotype: No antigen is known for it.

Reanalyzing the 5' RACE reads, TCRdb keeps one entry per CDR3 protein, without DNA. The table for this sample gives some 280,000 distinct CDR3 sequences. The V gene is TRBV7-3, the J gene TRBJ1-6; with no DNA, the TCRdb D assignment of TRBD1 cannot be verified. Sequencing was carried out using blood T cells: a sorted CD56 or NKG2C T cell subset, CD4+ or CD8+ T cells, or bulk PBMC T cells (not recorded which). The sequence came from a man aged 18 to 30 in good health. CDR3 sequence: CASSLTGAGANSPLHF.